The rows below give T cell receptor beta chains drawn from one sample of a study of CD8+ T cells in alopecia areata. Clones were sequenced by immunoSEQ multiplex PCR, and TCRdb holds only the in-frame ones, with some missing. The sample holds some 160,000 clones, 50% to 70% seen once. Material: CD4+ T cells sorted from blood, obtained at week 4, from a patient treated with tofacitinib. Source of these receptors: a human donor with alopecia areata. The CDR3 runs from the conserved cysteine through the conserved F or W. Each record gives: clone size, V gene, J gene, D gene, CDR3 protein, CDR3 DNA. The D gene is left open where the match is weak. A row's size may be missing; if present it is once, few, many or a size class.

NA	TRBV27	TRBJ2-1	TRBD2	CASRSGGHFDEQFF	TGTGCCAGCCGAAGCGGGGGCCACTTCGATGAGCAGTTCTTC
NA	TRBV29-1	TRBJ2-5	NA	CSVGWGKETQYF	TGCAGCGTTGGGTGGGGTAAAGAGACCCAGTACTTC
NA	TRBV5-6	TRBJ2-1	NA	CASSQVGHEQFF	TGTGCCAGCAGCCAGGTGGGACATGAGCAGTTCTTC
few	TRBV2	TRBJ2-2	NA	CASSVQGSTGELFF	TGTGCCAGCAGTGTTCAGGGGAGCACCGGGGAGCTGTTTTTT
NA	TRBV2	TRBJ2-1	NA	CASSAGSEQFF	TGTGCCAGCAGCGCAGGGAGTGAGCAGTTCTTC
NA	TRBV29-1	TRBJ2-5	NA	CSSLGGWGQETQYF	TGCAGCTCCCTCGGGGGTTGGGGTCAAGAGACCCAGTACTTC
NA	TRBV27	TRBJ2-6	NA	CASTPRVGRPSGANVLTF	TGTGCCAGCACCCCGCGGGTCGGCAGGCCATCTGGGGCCAACGTCCTGACTTTC
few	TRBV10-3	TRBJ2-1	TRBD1	CAISGQGDSNKVQFF	TGTGCCATCAGTGGACAGGGGGACAGCAACAAGGTGCAGTTCTTC
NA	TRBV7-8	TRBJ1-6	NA	CASSLGGSWDSPLHF	TGTGCCAGCAGCTTAGGGGGGTCCTGGGATTCACCCCTCCACTTT
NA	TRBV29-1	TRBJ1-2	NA	CSVVVRTDYGYTF	TGCAGCGTTGTAGTTCGTACAGACTATGGCTACACCTTC
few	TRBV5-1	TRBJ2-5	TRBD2	CASSLGASGEETQYF	TGCGCCAGCAGCTTGGGGGCCAGCGGGGAAGAGACCCAGTACTTC
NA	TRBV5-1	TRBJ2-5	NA	CASTRWGGRETQYF	TGCGCCAGCACCCGGTGGGGCGGCCGGGAGACCCAGTACTTC
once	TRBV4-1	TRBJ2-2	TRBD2	CASSRTGTSGGGGGELFF	TGCGCCAGCAGCCGTACCGGGACTAGCGGGGGGGGCGGCGGGGAGCTGTTTTTT
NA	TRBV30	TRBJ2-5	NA	CAWSVPRWGKETQYF	TGTGCCTGGAGTGTACCTCGGTGGGGGAAAGAGACCCAGTACTTC
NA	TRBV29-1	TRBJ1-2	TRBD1	CSVEPQGDYGYTF	TGCAGCGTTGAACCACAGGGGGACTATGGCTACACCTTC
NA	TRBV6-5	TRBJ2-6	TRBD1	CASMVGQGSSNVLTF	TGTGCCAGCATGGTAGGACAGGGGAGTTCCAACGTCCTGACTTTC
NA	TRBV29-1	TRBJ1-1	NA	CSVGEGVSTEAFF	TGCAGCGTTGGGGAAGGGGTTTCCACTGAAGCTTTCTTT
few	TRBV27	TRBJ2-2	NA	CASRLNTGELFF	TGTGCCAGCAGATTGAACACCGGGGAGCTGTTTTTT
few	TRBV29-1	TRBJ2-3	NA	CSVGRDRSADTQYF	TGCAGCGTCGGGAGGGACAGGTCTGCAGATACGCAGTATTTT
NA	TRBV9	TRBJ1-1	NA	CASSVGGHTEAFF	TGTGCCAGCAGCGTCGGGGGCCACACTGAAGCTTTCTTT
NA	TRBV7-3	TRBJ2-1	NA	CASSRGGHTSNEQFF	TGTGCCAGCAGCCGGGGCGGCCACACCTCTAATGAGCAGTTCTTC
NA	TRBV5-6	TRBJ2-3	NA	CASSLLPTSTDTQYF	TGTGCCAGCAGCTTGTTACCGACTAGCACAGATACGCAGTATTTT
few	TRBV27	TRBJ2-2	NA	CASSGNGPRELFF	TGTGCCAGCAGCGGGAACGGACCAAGGGAGCTGTTTTTT
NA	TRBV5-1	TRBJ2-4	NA	CASSGAGATRVF	TGCGCCAGCAGCGGCGCAGGGGCCACCAGGGTATTC
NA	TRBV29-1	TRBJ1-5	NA	CSVVTVGASNQPQHF	TGCAGCGTGGTGACAGTAGGGGCTAGCAATCAGCCCCAGCATTTT
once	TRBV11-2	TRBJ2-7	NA	CASSLSPTREQYF	TGTGCCAGCAGCCTCTCCCCTACGCGCGAGCAGTACTTC
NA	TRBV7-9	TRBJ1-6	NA	CASTYLRGNNNSPLHF	TGTGCCAGCACTTACTTGAGGGGGAATAATAATTCACCCCTCCACTTT
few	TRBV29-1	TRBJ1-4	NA	CSVRTGHPNEKLFF	TGCAGCGTTCGTACGGGACACCCGAATGAAAAACTGTTTTTT
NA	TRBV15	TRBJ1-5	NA	CATGGMDVNQPQHF	TGTGCCACCGGTGGGATGGACGTCAATCAGCCCCAGCATTTT
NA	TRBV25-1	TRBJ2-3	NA	CASSDRDTQYF	TGTGCCAGCAGTGACAGGGATACGCAGTATTTT
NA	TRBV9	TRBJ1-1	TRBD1	CASSPSGTVTEAFF	TGTGCCAGCAGCCCCTCCGGGACAGTCACTGAAGCTTTCTTT
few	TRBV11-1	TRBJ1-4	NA	CASSLAAADNEKLFF	TGTGCCAGCAGCTTAGCGGCGGCAGATAATGAAAAACTGTTTTTT